This passage covers 27 T cell receptor beta chains from one sample sequenced in a study of response to subunit inactivated influenza vaccine. One entry per CDR3 protein, called by TCRdb with MiXCR from the RT-PCR reads. The sample has approximately 530,000 distinct CDR3 sequences; roughly 7.9% are singletons. The sequencing used PBMCs from blood, collected roughly 24 months after vaccination. These receptors all stem from a man aged 50-75 years who received an inactivated influenza vaccine.

There are many counts of this clonotype. V usage is TRBV12-3 or TRBV12-4 and J usage is TRBJ2-5; D might be TRBD1 (5 bases). The CDR3 contains 15 residues. Trimming removed 8 bases at V and 2 bases at J, with 18 bases between. The CDR3 sequence: CASSEAGYQQETQYF. The CDR3 DNA sequence: TGTGCCAGCTCCGAGGCAGGGTATCAACAAGAGACCCAGTACTTC.

CDR3 coding DNA: TGTGCCAGCAGCGCCCAGGGTGCCTACAATGAGCAGTTCTTC. Its translation is CASSAQGAYNEQFF. This chain joins TRBV5-6 and TRBJ2-1, with a tentative D call TRBD1 (5 bases). Germline-derived CDR1 and CDR2 are SGHDT and YYEEEE. V lost 4 bases to trimming and J lost 2 bases, with 10 bases between them. The CDR3 loop spans 14 amino acids.

Only a few counts were recorded for this clonotype. This chain connects TRBV11-2 to TRBJ2-7, with a tentative D call TRBD2 (6 bases). From germline, CDR1 is SGHAT and CDR2 FQNNGV. Trimming removed 4 bases at V and 0 bases at J, with 13 bases between. The CDR3 runs 15 residues. CDR3 DNA sequence: TGTGCCAGCAGCTCGGTACGGGGGATCTCCTACGAGCAGTACTTC. As protein: CASSSVRGISYEQYF.

Only a few counts were recorded for this clonotype. This rearrangement joins TRBV7-2 to TRBJ2-5; D possibly corresponds to TRBD2 (5 bases). Germline V gives CDR1 SGHTA, CDR2 FQGNSA. Trimming removed 3 bases at V and 5 bases at J, with 10 bases between. CDR3 length: 13 amino acids. The CDR3 bases are TGTGCCAGCAGCTTGAGGCAGCGGGAGACCCAGTACTTC. Encoded protein: CASSLRQRETQYF.

The V call is TRBV28, the J call TRBJ2-7; no clear D gene. Germline V CDR1 and CDR2: MDHEN, SYDVKM. The CDR3 is made up of 11 amino acids. V was cut by 2 bases and J by 3 bases, with 2 bases left in between. This CDR3 reads CASSLHYEQYF. CDR3 bases: TGTGCCAGCAGTTTACACTACGAGCAGTACTTC.

A few counts support this clonotype. The CDR3 region is CSARTKGPNTEAFF. The CDR3, as DNA: TGCAGTGCAAGGACAAAGGGACCTAACACTGAAGCTTTCTTT. This chain connects TRBV20-1 to TRBJ1-1, with TRBD1 as a possible D gene (5 bases). This CDR3 contains 14 residues. The germline V gene encodes CDR1 DFQATT and CDR2 SNEGSKA (reference sequence). Trimming left V 6 bases short and J 2 bases short, with 16 bases between.

This clonotype was counted a few times. The chain is built from TRBV7-9 and TRBJ2-1, with 13 bases aligning to TRBD2. Germline trimming cut 3 bases from V and 2 bases from J; bases unmatched to any gene: 1. The CDR3 consists of 16 residues. Germline CDR1 and CDR2: SEHNR and FQNEAQ (reference sequence). In DNA, the CDR3 is TGTGCCAGCAGCTTGACTAGCGGGGGGACCTACAATGAGCAGTTCTTC. This sequence encodes CASSLTSGGTYNEQFF.

This clonotype has at least ten counts. This chain joins TRBV10-3 and TRBJ2-1, with a weak D call TRBD2 (6 bases). There are 17 residues in the CDR3. Germline V gives CDR1 ENHRY, CDR2 SYGVKD. The ends were cut back, 2 bases at V and 4 bases at J, with 18 bases in the middle. The CDR3 DNA is TGTGCCATCAGTGAGATTGGAGGGAATAGGGTGTACAATGAGCAGTTCTTC. This encodes CAISEIGGNRVYNEQFF.

This clonotype has only a few counts. This chain links TRBV2 with TRBJ1-1; tentatively, D is TRBD1 (5 bases). Trimming pared 10 bases from V and 4 bases from J, leaving 19 bases between. The CDR3 is 14 amino acids. Germline CDR1 SNHLY, CDR2 FYNNEI. The CDR3 nucleotides read TGTGCCACCCCACCAAGCAGGGAGATCACTGAAGCTTTCTTT. Translating gives CATPPSREITEAFF.

This clonotype was counted between two and nine times. V is TRBV4-3 and J is TRBJ2-3, with D possibly TRBD1 on 5 matching bases. Germline V gives CDR1 LGHNA, CDR2 YSLEER. Trimming left V 2 bases short and J 0 bases short, with 12 bases between. This CDR3 region has 16 residues. CDR3 sequence reads: CASSQNTGASTDTQYF. CDR3 DNA: TGCGCCAGCAGCCAAAATACAGGAGCTAGCACAGATACGCAGTATTTT.

The CDR3 here is CASSWLGPQNTGELFF. CDR3 DNA: TGTGCCAGCAGTTGGCTTGGCCCCCAGAACACCGGGGAGCTGTTTTTT. The chain recombines TRBV12-3 or TRBV12-4 with TRBJ2-2; D gene uncertain. Between the trimmed V and J ends, which lost 4 bases and 1 base, there was a span of 13 bases. The CDR3 runs to 16 residues.

In its sample, this clonotype was seen many times. The chain couples TRBV20-1 to TRBJ2-1; D unresolved. The CDR3 runs 13 residues. Per germline, CDR1 DFQATT and CDR2 SNEGSKA (reference sequence). CDR3 in amino acids: CSPKPSSYNEQFF. The CDR3 coding sequence is TGCAGCCCGAAGCCGAGCTCCTACAATGAGCAGTTCTTC.

This chain connects TRBV4-3 to TRBJ1-6, with D possibly matching TRBD1 (5 bases). V shed 0 bases and J shed 5 bases, with 17 bases lying between them. CDR1 is LGHNA and CDR2 is YSLEER in the germline V gene. This CDR3 is 18 amino acids long. The CDR3 sequence is CASSQDWTRDPNNSPLHF. The CDR3 DNA is TGCGCCAGCAGCCAAGATTGGACTCGGGACCCGAATAATTCACCCCTCCACTTT.

This clonotype was observed a few times. The chain joins TRBV10-2 to TRBJ2-6; TRBD1 aligns across 7 bases. There are 14 residues in the CDR3. V gave up 7 bases and J gave up 2 bases; unmatched junction bases: 2. CDR1 is WSHSY, CDR2 SAAADI, per germline. CDR3 bases: TGCGCCAGCACTGACAGGGCTGGGGCCAACGTCCTGACTTTC. This gives the protein CASTDRAGANVLTF.

The rearrangement joins TRBV24-1 to TRBJ2-3; tentatively, D is TRBD2 (6 bases). Germline CDR1 reads KGHDR; CDR2 reads SFDVKD. The germline V and J ends were trimmed by 5 bases and 3 bases, with 11 bases remaining between them. The CDR3 contains 14 residues. For the CDR3, the DNA is TGTGCCACCAGTGTTGGTAGCGGAACAGATACGCAGTATTTT. This codes for CATSVGSGTDTQYF.

V usage is TRBV7-2 and J usage is TRBJ1-2, with 9 bases matching TRBD1. The V gene end was trimmed by 5 bases and the J gene end by 8 bases; junction bases not matched to a gene: 9. Germline lookup yields CDR1 SGHTA and CDR2 FQGNSA. The CDR3 consists of 14 residues. The CDR3 loop reads CASSTGTGRGGYTF. For the CDR3, the DNA is TGTGCCAGCAGCACGGGGACAGGGAGGGGAGGCTACACCTTC.

This clonotype has just a few counts. V is TRBV7-2 and J is TRBJ2-1; D is ambiguous. Looked up from germline, CDR1 is SGHTA and CDR2 is FQGNSA. CDR3 length: 16 amino acids. V was pared by 0 bases and J by 4 bases, with 13 bases between. CDR3: CASSLAASRRYNEQFF. The CDR3 DNA sequence: TGTGCCAGCAGCTTAGCGGCCTCCCGAAGATACAATGAGCAGTTCTTC. The full variable domain, completed using reference TRBV7-2 and TRBJ2-1, is GAGVSQSPSNKVTEKGKDVELRCDPISGHTALYWYRQSLGQGLEFLIYFQGNSAPDKSGLPSDRFSAERTGGSVSTLTIQRTQQEDSAVYLCASSLAASRRYNEQFFGPGTRLTVL.

This clonotype was seen only a few times. This sequence joins TRBV20-1 and TRBJ1-5; weak D call: TRBD1 (5 bases). The CDR3 has 13 residues. Trimming stripped 4 bases from V and 3 bases from J, with 10 bases between. Germline assignment: CDR1 DFQATT and CDR2 SNEGSKA (reference sequence). The CDR3 nucleotides are TGCAGTGCTAACGACAGTCCCAATCAGCCCCAGCATTTT. It encodes CSANDSPNQPQHF.

This clonotype showed up just a few times. The V gene is TRBV7-2, the J gene TRBJ2-5; D is possibly TRBD2 (5 bases). The V and J ends lost 1 base and 5 bases respectively, with 14 bases between them. The germline V gene has CDR1 SGHTA and CDR2 FQGNSA. The CDR3 sequence is 15 residues long. The CDR3 sequence: CASSLGGPLWETQYF. Here the CDR3 DNA reads TGTGCCAGCAGCTTAGGCGGGCCATTGTGGGAGACCCAGTACTTC.

This chain links TRBV7-9 with TRBJ2-3; TRBD1 or TRBD2 may be the D gene (5 bases each). The CDR3 sequence is 15 residues long. Trimming stripped 4 bases from V and 1 base from J, with 12 bases between. Germline V gene data show CDR1 as SEHNR and CDR2 as FQNEAQ (reference sequence). CDR3 DNA sequence: TGTGCCAGCAGCTCGACAGTGGGGGGCACAGATACGCAGTATTTT. Its translation: CASSSTVGGTDTQYF.

The chain combines TRBV5-1 with TRBJ2-2; D is ambiguous. The CDR3 contains 13 residues. V lost 4 bases, J lost 9 bases, and 13 bases lay in between. The germline CDR1 and CDR2 sequences are SGHRS and YFSETQ. DNA for the CDR3: TGCGCCAGCAGCCCGGCCCACAACAGGGAGCTGTTTTTT. Translated: CASSPAHNRELFF.

This clonotype was observed a handful of times. The chain is built from TRBV6-5 and TRBJ1-2; unclear D gene. V lost 4 bases and J lost 2, with 14 bases in between. This CDR3 comprises 15 residues. Germline V gene lookup returns CDR1 MNHEY and CDR2 SVGAGI. Here the CDR3 reads CASSSTRAANYGYTF. The CDR3 DNA reads as TGTGCCAGCAGTTCAACCCGGGCCGCAAACTATGGCTACACCTTC.

J is TRBJ2-1 and V is TRBV2; 7 positions agree with TRBD1. The CDR3 spans 14 residues. The germline V gene encodes CDR1 SNHLY and CDR2 FYNNEI. The ends lost 6 bases at V and 7 bases at J; junction bases unmatched: 9. Here the CDR3 DNA reads TGTGCCAGCAGACAGGGGCCTTTAGGGAATGAGCAGTTCTTC. Encoded protein: CASRQGPLGNEQFF.

This clonotype was picked up a small number of times. The chain couples TRBV7-3 to TRBJ2-3; a weak D match, TRBD1 (6 bases). This CDR3 contains 15 residues. The germline gives CDR1 SGHTA, CDR2 FQGTGA. V shed 3 bases and J shed 4 bases, with 14 bases lying between them. CDR3 region: CASSFITGPPDTQYF. The CDR3 nucleotides read TGTGCCAGCAGCTTTATAACAGGGCCCCCAGATACGCAGTATTTT.

This clonotype was observed a few times. This chain uses TRBV19 with TRBJ2-3; 8 nucleotides align to TRBD2. Germline values: CDR1 LNHDA, CDR2 SQIVND (reference sequence). This CDR3 is built from 14 residues. J was trimmed by 9 bases and V by 4 bases; bases with no gene match: 9. DNA for the CDR3: TGTGCCAGTAGTACGGGACTAGAAGCGGTAACGCAGTATTTT. It is translated as CASSTGLEAVTQYF.

V and J are TRBV3-1 and TRBJ2-3; a possible D gene is TRBD2 (5 bases). The CDR3 covers 15 residues. V was cut by 4 bases and J by 5 bases, with 16 bases left in between. The germline V gene has CDR1 LGHDT and CDR2 YNNKEL (reference sequence). The CDR3 DNA sequence: TGTGCCAGCAGCCCAGAGAGGGTTTTGGGAGATACGCAGTATTTT. Translating it yields CASSPERVLGDTQYF.

V and J are TRBV19 and TRBJ1-1, with D maybe TRBD1 (6 bases). Germline V CDR1 and CDR2: LNHDA, SQIVND (reference sequence). Trimming pared 4 bases from V and 2 bases from J, leaving 17 bases between. This CDR3 comprises 16 residues. The CDR3 spells CASSTPQGGVNTEAFF. CDR3 nucleotide sequence: TGTGCCAGTAGTACTCCACAGGGTGGTGTTAACACTGAAGCTTTCTTT.